The 2 T cell receptor beta chains below were found in one sample sequenced in a study of T cell responses to AZD1222 COVID-19 vaccine. Measured with immunoSEQ multiplex PCR; TCRdb has only the in-frame clones, and not every one. The sample has about 150,000 clones, about 90% seen once. Specimen: peripheral blood, collected 28 days after the second AZD1222 dose. Every receptor here comes from an adult who received the AZD1222 COVID-19 vaccine.

The rearrangement links TRBV5-1 to TRBJ1-2; D might be TRBD1 (5 bases). This CDR3 region has 15 residues. The V end lost 2 bases, the J end lost 0 bases, and 11 bases lay between the germline ends. Looked up from germline, CDR1 is SGHRS and CDR2 is YFSETQ. CDR3 nucleotides: TGCGCCAGCAGCTTCCCAGGGAGAACTAACTATGGCTACACCTTC. Protein: CASSFPGRTNYGYTF.

V usage is TRBV5-1 and J usage is TRBJ2-5; no firm D call. The germline V and J ends were trimmed by 2 bases and 5 bases, with 7 bases remaining between them. CDR1 SGHRS and CDR2 YFSETQ come from the germline V gene. The CDR3 sequence is 12 residues long. CDR3: CASSFQSETQYF. The CDR3 coding sequence is TGCGCCAGCAGCTTTCAAAGCGAGACCCAGTACTTC. Looking up the rest from reference TRBV5-1 and TRBJ2-5 gives the full variable domain: KAGVTQTPRYLIKTRGQQVTLSCSPISGHRSVSWYQQTPGQGLQFLFEYFSETQRNKGNFPGRFSGRQFSNSRSEMNVSTLELGDSALYLCASSFQSETQYFGPGTRLLVL.